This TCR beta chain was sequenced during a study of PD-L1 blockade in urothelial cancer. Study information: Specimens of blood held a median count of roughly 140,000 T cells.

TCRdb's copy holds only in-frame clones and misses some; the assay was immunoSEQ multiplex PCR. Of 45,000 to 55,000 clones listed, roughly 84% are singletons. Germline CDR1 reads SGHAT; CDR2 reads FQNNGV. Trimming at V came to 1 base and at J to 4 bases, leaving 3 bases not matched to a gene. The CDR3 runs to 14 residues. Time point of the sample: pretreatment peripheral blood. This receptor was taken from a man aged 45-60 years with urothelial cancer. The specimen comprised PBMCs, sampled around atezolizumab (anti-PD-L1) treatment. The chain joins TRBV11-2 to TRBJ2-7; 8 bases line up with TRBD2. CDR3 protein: CASSLAGGQYEQYF. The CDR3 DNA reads TGTGCCAGCAGCTTAGCGGGAGGGCAATACGAGCAGTACTTC.